This T cell receptor (beta chain) originates from a study of cytotoxic CD8 clonotypes in ibrutinib-treated CLL. Background on the study: Among the samples, the mean was roughly 260,000 productive templates and about 94,000 productive rearrangements.

Study-level findings and limits: Exceeding age-matched healthy donors, baseline clonality also tracked the counts of circulating CD8+ T cells. The study found clonality rose at ibrutinib response, then fell toward baseline at progression.

Cryopreserved PBMCs were the source of roughly 2 micrograms of genomic DNA, which went to TCR beta libraries. Comments on this clone: Its specificity is not known.

The table came from immunoSEQ multiplex PCR; TCRdb's copy has only in-frame clones and leaves some out. The sample shows approximately 97,000 clones, about 74% of them seen only once. Sequenced here: PBMCs, sampled after 24 months of ibrutinib treatment. This TCR came from a human donor with chronic lymphocytic leukemia.

Written as DNA, the CDR3 is TGTGCCAGCAGTCTAGGGGCAGCGCAGCAAAAACTGTTTTTT. It codes for CASSLGAAQQKLFF. The chain combines TRBV28 with TRBJ1-4; tentative D call: TRBD1 (5 bases). This CDR3 region has 14 residues. Per the germline V gene, CDR1 is MDHEN and CDR2 is SYDVKM. Trimming took off 5 bases at V and 9 bases at J, with 16 bases between the two ends.